One and the same sample provided the 32 T cell receptor beta chains below, sequenced in a study of blood T cell repertoires in COVID-19. Sequencing was performed with immunoSEQ multiplex PCR; in TCRdb, only in-frame clones are kept and a portion is missing. The data hold about 230,000 clones, with approximately 88% observed a single time. Sequenced sample: peripheral blood. The source is a man in his forties or fifties with acute or convalescent COVID-19.

The J gene is TRBJ1-2, the V gene TRBV6-4; the D is unclear. The length of the CDR3 is 15 residues. Germline V gene lookup returns CDR1 MRHNA and CDR2 SNTAGT. Trimming shortened V by 1 base and J by 0 bases, and 9 bases separated the two germline ends. The CDR3 DNA reads TGTGCCAGCAGTGACTTGGCGGGTTCTAACTATGGCTACACCTTC. Translating gives CASSDLAGSNYGYTF.

V is TRBV6-5 and J is TRBJ1-2, with D perhaps matching TRBD1 (6 bases). This CDR3 has 14 amino acids. The germline CDR1 and CDR2 sequences are MNHEY and SVGAGI. Trimming removed 7 bases at V and 4 bases at J, with 16 bases between. The DNA for the CDR3 is TGTGCCAGCATTGGCGGCAGGGGTGCCTATGGCTACACCTTC. Translation gives CASIGGRGAYGYTF.

CDR3 nucleotide sequence: TGCAGCGTCGGACAGGGGAGCAATCAGCCCCAGCATTTT. Protein product: CSVGQGSNQPQHF. The rearrangement links TRBV29-1 to TRBJ1-5, with 9 bases matching TRBD1. With V trimmed by 6 bases and J by 1 base, 1 base remained unmatched. This CDR3 is built from 13 residues. Germline assignment: CDR1 SQVTM and CDR2 ANQGSEA.

This clone has just one count. The chain uses TRBV14 and TRBJ1-4; D unresolved. V dropped 0 bases and J dropped 10 bases, with 15 bases sitting between them. Germline CDR1 is SGHDN and CDR2 is FVKESK. The CDR3 runs 15 residues. This CDR3 reads CASSQDSGSLGKLFF. CDR3 sequence (DNA): TGTGCCAGCAGCCAAGATTCGGGGTCCTTGGGAAAACTGTTTTTT.

The chain carries TRBV3-1 (or the pseudogene TRBV3-2) and TRBJ2-5; 9 bases line up with TRBD2. From germline, CDR1 is LGHDT and CDR2 YNNKEL (reference sequence). This CDR3 comprises 16 residues. V shed 4 bases, J shed 2 bases, and the junction held 8 bases outside the gene matches. CDR3: CASSLRLAETQETQYF. CDR3 DNA sequence: TGTGCCAGCAGCCTTCGACTAGCGGAGACTCAAGAGACCCAGTACTTC.

The chain is built from TRBV6-2 or TRBV6-3 and TRBJ2-3; 7 positions match TRBD2. Trimming removed 6 bases from V and 0 bases from J; junction bases left unmatched: 12. The germline V gene has CDR1 MNHEY and CDR2 SVGEGT. The CDR3 totals 17 residues. CDR3 sequence reads: CASSPWASGISTDTQYF. CDR3 DNA: TGTGCCAGCAGCCCCTGGGCTAGCGGAATTAGCACAGATACGCAGTATTTT.

The V and J genes are TRBV7-2 and TRBJ1-1, with D possibly TRBD1 on 5 matching bases. Trimming left V 5 bases short and J 0 bases short, with 7 bases between. Germline-derived CDR1 and CDR2 are SGHTA and FQGNSA. The CDR3 runs to 13 residues. CDR3 residues: CASSMTVNTEAFF. The CDR3 nucleotides are TGTGCCAGCAGCATGACAGTGAACACTGAAGCTTTCTTT.

J is TRBJ1-2 and V is TRBV9; 10 nucleotides match TRBD1. This CDR3 contains 15 residues. Germline CDR1 is SGDLS and CDR2 is YYNGEE. J gave up 4 bases and V 3 bases, and 6 bases lay outside the gene matches. The CDR3 loop is CASSGWDRGFYGYTF. The CDR3 DNA reads as TGTGCCAGCAGCGGGTGGGACAGGGGATTCTATGGCTACACCTTC.

The V and J genes are TRBV5-1 and TRBJ2-1, with 14 positions matching TRBD2. Germline CDR1 reads SGHRS; CDR2 reads YFSETQ. The CDR3 length is 15 residues. Trimming cost V 4 bases and J 9 bases; bases outside gene matches: 6. The CDR3 bases are TGCGCCAGCAGCACCGGGACTAGCGGGAGTGCTGAGCAGTTCTTC. Its protein product is CASSTGTSGSAEQFF.

The V call is TRBV7-2, the J call TRBJ1-5; 8 positions match TRBD1. V dropped 6 bases and J dropped 7; count of bases not matched to a gene: 11. From germline, CDR1 is SGHTA and CDR2 FQGNSA. This CDR3 has 15 amino acids. The CDR3 DNA follows: TGTGCCAGCAGTACAGGGGGAAGTGATAACCAGCCCCAGCATTTT. This encodes CASSTGGSDNQPQHF.

The chain joins TRBV20-1 to TRBJ1-3; D call uncertain. The CDR3 is 13 residues long. Looked up from germline, CDR1 is DFQATT and CDR2 is SNEGSKA (reference sequence). Trimming stripped 3 bases from V and 4 bases from J, with 10 bases between. CDR3 nucleotides: TGCAGTGCTAGTGCGGGGTCGGGAAACACCATATATTTT. Residues: CSASAGSGNTIYF.

The chain carries TRBV11-2 and TRBJ2-7; tentatively, D is TRBD1 (6 bases). Germline lookup yields CDR1 SGHAT and CDR2 FQNNGV. This CDR3 is 16 amino acids long. Trimming cost V 4 bases and J 5 bases, with 21 bases left between them. CDR3 sequence reads: CASSYATGRTRDEQYF. The CDR3 region has the DNA TGTGCCAGCAGCTACGCAACAGGGCGGACCAGGGACGAGCAGTACTTC.

The rearrangement joins TRBV29-1 to TRBJ2-7; 9 bases agree with TRBD2. Per germline, CDR1 SQVTM and CDR2 ANQGSEA. Trimming removed 5 bases from V and 5 bases from J; junction bases left unmatched: 7. The CDR3 length is 13 residues. The CDR3 DNA is TGCAGCGTTCTTCGGACTAGCGCAGACGAGCAGTACTTC. It translates to CSVLRTSADEQYF.

A single count supports this clone. V and J are TRBV24-1 and TRBJ2-1; D might be TRBD2 (5 bases). The CDR3 runs 14 residues. V was trimmed by 3 bases and J by 8 bases, leaving 13 bases between them. Looked up from germline, CDR1 is KGHDR and CDR2 is SFDVKD. The CDR3 region has the DNA TGTGCCACCAGTGATCCCGGACTCTTGGATGAGCAGTTCTTC. Its translation is CATSDPGLLDEQFF.

Here the CDR3 DNA reads TGCAGCGTTATCAGGGGGATCCAAGAGACCCAGTACTTC. Translating it yields CSVIRGIQETQYF. V and J are TRBV29-1 and TRBJ2-5; 7 positions agree with TRBD1. The germline CDR1 and CDR2 sequences are SQVTM and ANQGSEA. V shed 5 bases and J 1 base; nucleotides not matched to a gene: 4. The CDR3 loop spans 13 amino acids.

This chain uses TRBV3-1 (or the pseudogene TRBV3-2) with TRBJ1-2; TRBD1 might be the D (5 bases). The CDR3 spans 15 residues. The germline gives CDR1 LGHDT, CDR2 YNNKEL (reference sequence). V was cut by 2 bases and J by 0 bases, with 10 bases left in between. The CDR3 protein is CASSQTGPSNYGYTF. The CDR3 region has the DNA TGTGCCAGCAGCCAAACAGGACCATCTAACTATGGCTACACCTTC.

The chain couples TRBV19 to TRBJ2-2; D might be TRBD1 (5 bases). The CDR3 is 14 amino acids. The V end was cut by 5 bases, the J end by 1 base, with 8 bases between. In germline, CDR1 is LNHDA, CDR2 SQIVND (reference sequence). The CDR3 region is CASSSQGNTGELFF. In DNA form, the CDR3 reads TGTGCCAGTAGTTCGCAGGGGAACACCGGGGAGCTGTTTTTT.

This sequence joins TRBV27 and TRBJ2-4; D is possibly TRBD2 (6 bases). Germline V gene lookup returns CDR1 MNHEY and CDR2 SMNVEV (reference sequence). Trimming removed 2 bases at V and 0 bases at J, with 8 bases between. The CDR3 is 15 residues long. CDR3 bases: TGTGCCAGCAGTTTAGCGGGATCAGCCAAAAACATTCAGTACTTC. It translates to CASSLAGSAKNIQYF.

The V and J genes are TRBV4-3 and TRBJ2-7, with D possibly TRBD2 on 5 matching bases. The germline V gene encodes CDR1 LGHNA and CDR2 YSLEER. Trimming shortened V by 0 bases and J by 2 bases, and 17 bases separated the two germline ends. The CDR3 spans 17 residues. This CDR3 is CASSQDLPGLGTYEQYF. The CDR3 bases are TGCGCCAGCAGCCAAGACCTTCCAGGACTGGGCACCTACGAGCAGTACTTC.

This clone occurred a few times. An end of the junction does not agree with germline; a read error may underlie this. This chain uses TRBV6-4 with TRBJ2-1, with D perhaps matching TRBD2 (6 bases). The CDR3 contains 14 residues. From germline, CDR1 is MRHNA and CDR2 SNTAGT. The CDR3 nucleotides read TGTGCCAGCAGTATCGGGAGCTCCCACAATGAGCAGTTCTTC. This codes for CASSIGSSHNEQFF.

V gene TRBV7-2 combines with J gene TRBJ1-1; D call uncertain. CDR3 length equals 14 residues. Trimming removed 2 bases at V and 3 bases at J, with 10 bases between. Germline values: CDR1 SGHTA, CDR2 FQGNSA. In DNA form, the CDR3 reads TGTGCCAGCAGCTTAAGTGGGCGGGACACTGAAGCTTTCTTT. Residues: CASSLSGRDTEAFF. Filled out from reference TRBV7-2 and TRBJ1-1, the complete variable domain reads GAGVSQSPSNKVTEKGKDVELRCDPISGHTALYWYRQSLGQGLEFLIYFQGNSAPDKSGLPSDRFSAERTGGSVSTLTIQRTQQEDSAVYLCASSLSGRDTEAFFGQGTRLTVV.

The V and J genes are TRBV27 and TRBJ2-7, with 7 bases identical to TRBD1. Germline trimming cut 8 bases from V and 2 bases from J; bases unmatched to any gene: 9. Germline V gives CDR1 MNHEY, CDR2 SMNVEV (reference sequence). CDR3 length: 14 residues. The CDR3 protein is CASSTRGQTYEQYF. CDR3 bases: TGTGCCAGCTCAACGAGGGGGCAAACCTACGAGCAGTACTTC.

V is TRBV18 and J is TRBJ2-7; the match to TRBD1 covers 9 bases. Losses at the gene ends were 5 bases for V and 0 bases for J; bases not matched to a gene: 2. Germline CDR1 is KGHSH and CDR2 is LQKENI. The CDR3 extends over 14 amino acids. CDR3 bases: TGTGCCAGCTCAGGGGGACAGGGCTCCTACGAGCAGTACTTC. This encodes CASSGGQGSYEQYF.

The chain employs TRBV3-1 (or the pseudogene TRBV3-2) and TRBJ2-1; 11 positions agree with TRBD1. The trim removed 3 bases at V and 7 bases at J, leaving 5 bases unmatched. Per the germline V gene, CDR1 is LGHDT and CDR2 is YNNKEL (reference sequence). This CDR3 comprises 15 residues. The CDR3 region is CASSQRGTGGNEQFF. CDR3 sequence (DNA): TGTGCCAGCAGCCAGAGGGGGACAGGGGGTAATGAGCAGTTCTTC.

The CDR3 nucleotides are TGTGCCAGCAGCTTAGAAGGGACAGCACGGAAGGTTGGCTACACCTTC. It specifies CASSLEGTARKVGYTF. The chain couples TRBV7-2 to TRBJ1-2, with 7 bases matching TRBD1. With V trimmed by 1 base and J by 7 bases, 12 bases remained unmatched. The germline CDR1 and CDR2 sequences are SGHTA and FQGNSA. The CDR3 spans 16 residues.

The V gene is TRBV29-1, the J gene TRBJ1-5; TRBD1 agrees at 9 bases. This CDR3 contains 14 residues. CDR1 is SQVTM and CDR2 is ANQGSEA in the germline V gene. J was trimmed by 2 bases and V by 6 bases; bases with no gene match: 5. CDR3 in DNA: TGCAGCGTCCGACAGGGGGGAGGCAATCAGCCCCAGCATTTT. Translating gives CSVRQGGGNQPQHF.

V usage is TRBV3-1 (or the pseudogene TRBV3-2) and J usage is TRBJ1-5, with TRBD1 identical over 7 bases. Trimming cost V 4 bases and J 4 bases; bases outside gene matches: 4. CDR1 and CDR2 (germline): LGHDT, YNNKEL (reference sequence). This CDR3 has 14 amino acids. DNA for the CDR3: TGTGCCAGCAGCCTCGGGACAGTTAATCAGCCCCAGCATTTT. Protein: CASSLGTVNQPQHF.

The chain combines TRBV5-1 with TRBJ2-1, with D possibly matching TRBD2 (6 bases). The CDR3 has 15 amino acids. The germline V gene has CDR1 SGHRS and CDR2 YFSETQ. Deletions cut 2 bases from V and 9 bases from J, with 18 bases between. CDR3 DNA sequence: TGCGCCAGCAGCTTTACGGCTAGCGCGTTGGGTGAGCAGTTCTTC. It yields the protein CASSFTASALGEQFF.

The chain carries TRBV7-2 and TRBJ2-3; 8 positions agree with TRBD2. V shed 3 bases, J shed 6 bases, and the junction held 5 bases outside the gene matches. The CDR3 has 14 residues. Per the germline V gene, CDR1 is SGHTA and CDR2 is FQGNSA. The CDR3 nucleotides are TGTGCCAGCAGCTTGAGCGGGAGCGGGGATACGCAGTATTTT. Its protein product is CASSLSGSGDTQYF.

The chain recombines TRBV4-2 with TRBJ2-2; D is perhaps TRBD2 (5 bases). Deletions cut 0 bases from V and 8 bases from J, with 16 bases between. Germline V gene data show CDR1 as LGHNA and CDR2 as YNFKEQ. The CDR3 is made up of 16 amino acids. CDR3 DNA: TGTGCCAGCAGCCAAGAGGGGAGTTCCCGAAAGGGGGAGCTGTTTTTT. This translates into CASSQEGSSRKGELFF.

This clone occurred a few times. The sample has other DNA sequences that encode this CDR3 too. The chain recombines TRBV6-5 with TRBJ1-3; D might be TRBD1 (5 bases). This CDR3 region has 14 residues. V dropped 4 bases and J dropped 3 bases, with 10 bases sitting between them. Germline lookup yields CDR1 MNHEY and CDR2 SVGAGI. DNA for the CDR3: TGTGCCAGCAGTTCAGGGCGTGGTGGAAACACCATATATTTT. Translation: CASSSGRGGNTIYF.

The chain uses TRBV4-3 and TRBJ2-2, with D unresolved. Trimming took 3 bases from V and 6 from J, leaving 14 bases between them. This CDR3 spans 15 amino acids. CDR1 LGHNA and CDR2 YSLEER come from the germline V gene. CDR3 region: CASSQQILTAGELFF. The CDR3 bases are TGCGCCAGCAGCCAGCAAATACTTACCGCCGGGGAGCTGTTTTTT.